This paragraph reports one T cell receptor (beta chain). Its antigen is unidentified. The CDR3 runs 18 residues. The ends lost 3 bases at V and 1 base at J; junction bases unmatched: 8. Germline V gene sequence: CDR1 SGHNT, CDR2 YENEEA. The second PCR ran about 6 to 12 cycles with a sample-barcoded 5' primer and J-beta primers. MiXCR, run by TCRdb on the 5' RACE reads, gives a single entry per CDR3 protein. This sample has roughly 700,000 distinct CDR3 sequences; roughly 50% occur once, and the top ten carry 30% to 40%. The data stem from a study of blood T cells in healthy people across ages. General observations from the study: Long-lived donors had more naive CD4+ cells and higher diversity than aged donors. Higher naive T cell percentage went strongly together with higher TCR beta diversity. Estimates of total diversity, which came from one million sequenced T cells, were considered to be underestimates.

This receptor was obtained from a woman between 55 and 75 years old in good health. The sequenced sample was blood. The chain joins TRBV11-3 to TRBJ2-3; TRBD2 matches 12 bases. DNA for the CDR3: TGTGCCAGCAGCTTCTCGCTTCGACTAGCGGGGGGCACAGATACGCAGTATTTT. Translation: CASSFSLRLAGGTDTQYF.